This T cell receptor (beta chain) was identified during a study of T cells in Graves' hyperthyroidism and ophthalmopathy. Overall study results and limits: Ophthalmopathy and stable hyperthyroidism were separated by a 13 V-J model.

RNA transcripts served as the template for amplifying TCR beta CDR3 regions. First-round RT-PCR with HTBI primers amplified the TCR CDR3 region. TCRdb re-derived calls from the multiplex PCR reads in MiXCR, one entry per CDR3 protein. The sample has a few hundred thousand distinct CDR3 sequences, more than 15% seen once. The patients, who ranged from 18 to 65 in age, presented with newly diagnosed hyperthyroidism lasting under 2 months. The study left out patients who had uncontrolled infection, other autoimmune disease, pregnancy or lactation. Sample collection date corresponds to first hyperthyroidism diagnosis, prior to any ophthalmopathy symptoms. Comments on this clonotype: Its antigen is currently unknown.

CDR3 length: 16 residues. Trimming removed 3 bases from V and 4 bases from J, with 15 bases in between. From germline, CDR1 is MNHNS and CDR2 SASEGT. This clonotype was obtained from a woman aged 18-30 years with Graves' hyperthyroidism that later progressed to Graves' ophthalmopathy. Sequenced sample: blood. This chain uses TRBV6-1 with TRBJ1-4, with D unclear. CDR3 sequence: CASSEIRQPFNEKLFF. As DNA, the CDR3 is TGTGCCAGCAGTGAGATAAGGCAGCCCTTTAATGAAAAACTGTTTTTT.